These 13 T cell receptor beta chains originate from one sample sequenced in a study of blood T cell repertoires in COVID-19. Clones were read by immunoSEQ multiplex PCR, and TCRdb kept only the in-frame ones, dropping some. In the table there are around 47,000 clones, approximately 87% of which are singletons. The specimen was peripheral blood. The receptors stem from a man between 40 and 49 years old with COVID-19, enrolled during active disease.

The chain links TRBV5-5 to TRBJ2-7; 8 bases are a match to TRBD1. In germline, CDR1 is SGHKS, CDR2 YYEKEE (reference sequence). The trim removed 4 bases at V and 1 base at J, leaving 7 bases unmatched. The CDR3 loop spans 15 amino acids. The chain's CDR3 is CASSPDRGGSYEQYF. In nucleotides, the CDR3 is TGTGCCAGCAGCCCAGACAGGGGTGGATCCTACGAGCAGTACTTC.

The V gene is TRBV7-6, the J gene TRBJ2-1; TRBD2 matches at 10 bases. V trimming: 3 bases; J trimming: 6 bases; junction bases outside the gene matches: 8. Germline lookup yields CDR1 SGHVS and CDR2 FNYEAQ. CDR3 length: 16 residues. Here the CDR3 DNA reads TGTGCCAGCAGCTTGATTCTAGCGGGAGATGCCAATGAGCAGTTCTTC. Its translation is CASSLILAGDANEQFF.

The gene calls are TRBV28 and TRBJ1-6; D unclear. CDR3 size: 14 residues. Trimming stripped 3 bases from V and 4 bases from J, with 7 bases between. Germline values: CDR1 MDHEN, CDR2 SYDVKM. The CDR3 nucleotides are TGTGCCAGCAGTTTCGAGGGATATAATTCACCCCTCCACTTT. This sequence encodes CASSFEGYNSPLHF.

The rearrangement uses TRBV19 and TRBJ1-2; D is perhaps TRBD1 (6 bases). This CDR3 has 13 residues. Per the germline V gene, CDR1 is LNHDA and CDR2 is SQIVND (reference sequence). Trimming shortened V by 4 bases and J by 6 bases, and 12 bases separated the two germline ends. As DNA, the CDR3 is TGTGCCAGTAGTACTACAGGGTTAGATGGCTACACCTTC. Amino acid sequence: CASSTTGLDGYTF. The complete variable domain, with remaining parts taken from reference TRBV19 and TRBJ1-2, reads DGGITQSPKYLFRKEGQNVTLSCEQNLNHDAMYWYRQDPGQGLRLIYYSQIVNDFQKGDIAEGYSVSREKKESFPLTVTSAQKNPTAFYLCASSTTGLDGYTFGSGTRLTVV.

V is TRBV6-1 and J is TRBJ1-4; TRBD1 might be the D (5 bases). Germline CDR1 MNHNS, CDR2 SASEGT. The CDR3 consists of 17 residues. The germline V and J ends were trimmed by 0 bases and 5 bases, with 16 bases remaining between them. CDR3 protein: CASSEARWVGANEKLFF. The CDR3, as DNA: TGTGCCAGCAGTGAAGCCCGGTGGGTTGGGGCAAATGAAAAACTGTTTTTT.

V and J are TRBV7-9 and TRBJ1-2; D unclear. Germline CDR1 SEHNR, CDR2 FQNEAQ (reference sequence). V lost 5 bases, J lost 4 bases, and 17 bases lay in between. The CDR3 runs to 15 residues. In DNA form, the CDR3 reads TGTGCCAGCAGCCCTGGCCCGGGAGGTGGCTATGGCTACACCTTC. This codes for CASSPGPGGGYGYTF.

This rearrangement joins TRBV7-6 to TRBJ2-2; D might be TRBD1 (5 bases). The V end was cut by 5 bases, the J end by 5 bases, with 15 bases between. Germline V gives CDR1 SGHVS, CDR2 FNYEAQ. The CDR3 is 15 amino acids. As DNA, the CDR3 is TGTGCCAGCAGCCTAATAACAGGCGGAACCGGGGAGCTGTTTTTT. Its protein product is CASSLITGGTGELFF.

A single count supports this clone. The chain uses TRBV3-1 (or the pseudogene TRBV3-2) and TRBJ2-1; 9 nucleotides agree with TRBD2. The junction had 7 bases not matched to a gene; V was cut back by 6 bases and J by 4 bases. This CDR3 is built from 15 residues. Germline lookup yields CDR1 LGHDT and CDR2 YNNKEL (reference sequence). The CDR3 spells CASSLSGRWYNEQFF. CDR3 bases: TGTGCCAGCAGTCTTAGCGGGAGATGGTACAATGAGCAGTTCTTC.

The chain joins TRBV24-1 to TRBJ2-3; 10 bases match TRBD1. Germline V gene lookup returns CDR1 KGHDR and CDR2 SFDVKD. CDR3 length equals 15 residues. Trimming removed 3 bases from V and 2 bases from J; junction bases left unmatched: 1. The DNA for the CDR3 is TGTGCCACCAGTGATGGGACAGGGGCCACAGATACGCAGTATTTT. It translates to CATSDGTGATDTQYF.

The chain links TRBV5-1 to TRBJ1-2; D remains ambiguous. CDR3 length: 15 amino acids. Per germline, CDR1 SGHRS and CDR2 YFSETQ. Trimming shortened V by 4 bases and J by 0 bases, and 13 bases separated the two germline ends. Here the CDR3 DNA reads TGCGCCAGCAGCCCTACGGGGTCCGCTAACTATGGCTACACCTTC. This gives the protein CASSPTGSANYGYTF.

With respect to this clone: The junction shows a germline mismatch at one end, possibly a read error. This chain connects TRBV3-1 (or the pseudogene TRBV3-2) to TRBJ2-1, with TRBD1 matching 10 bases. Germline V CDR1 and CDR2: LGHDT, YNNKEL (reference sequence). The CDR3 is 15 amino acids. The CDR3 loop is CASTQGRDRGGEQFF. In DNA, the CDR3 is TGTGCCAGCACCCAAGGCCGGGACAGGGGTGGCGAGCAGTTCTTC.

The CDR3 region is CASSDGQGPNQPQHF. The CDR3 coding sequence is TGTGCCAGCAGCGACGGACAGGGCCCAAATCAGCCCCAGCATTTT. The chain employs TRBV7-9 and TRBJ1-5; 8 bases map to TRBD1. The germline V gene has CDR1 SEHNR and CDR2 FQNEAQ (reference sequence). V dropped 5 bases and J dropped 4; count of bases not matched to a gene: 7. The CDR3 has 15 amino acids.

In regard to this clone: Other nucleotide sequences in the sample specify the same CDR3. This chain uses TRBV5-1 with TRBJ1-1, with TRBD1 as a possible D gene (6 bases). The CDR3 extends over 14 amino acids. V lost 0 bases, J lost 1 base, and 7 bases lay in between. CDR1 SGHRS and CDR2 YFSETQ come from the germline V gene. The CDR3 reads CASSLGTANTEAFF. As DNA, the CDR3 is TGCGCCAGCAGCTTGGGGACAGCGAACACTGAAGCTTTCTTT. Drawing the rest from reference TRBV5-1 and TRBJ1-1, the complete variable domain is KAGVTQTPRYLIKTRGQQVTLSCSPISGHRSVSWYQQTPGQGLQFLFEYFSETQRNKGNFPGRFSGRQFSNSRSEMNVSTLELGDSALYLCASSLGTANTEAFFGQGTRLTVV.